These 8 T cell receptor beta chains share one sample of origin, sequenced in a study of T-cell memory formation after mild COVID-19 (dated by TCRdb to 2020 to 2023). The receptor library was made with 5' RACE. This sample was sequenced with an Illumina NovaSeq 6000. TCRdb applied fastp at Q25 and MiXCR to the public reads, then kept only in-frame beta chains. Identical CDR3 proteins give one entry, which carries the most common genes and DNA. The sample profile shows roughly 600,000 distinct CDR3 sequences; approximately 18% of them were found once. The ten biggest clones cover 12% of the sample. Source material: PBMCs or a T cell subset sorted from them (not recorded which). These receptors all stem from an adult woman who had mild COVID-19 (a few samples of this study predate the infection). The sample titles of this study are shuffled in the database, so cell type and time point are left out; the donor was told from shared clones.

The table lists this clonotype with many counts. The chain uses TRBV7-2 and TRBJ2-1, with D possibly TRBD2 on 6 matching bases. The CDR3 spans 15 residues. The germline CDR1 and CDR2 sequences are SGHTA and FQGNSA. Trimming stripped 4 bases from V and 2 bases from J, with 12 bases between. The CDR3 sequence: CASSSKRATYNEQFF. Written as DNA, the CDR3 is TGTGCCAGCAGCTCGAAGCGGGCGACCTACAATGAGCAGTTCTTC.

This clonotype was picked up a small number of times. The V gene is TRBV15, the J gene TRBJ2-7; D uncertain. Germline CDR1 reads LNHNV; CDR2 reads YYDKDF (reference sequence). This CDR3 is built from 13 residues. Trimming stripped 0 bases from V and 6 bases from J, with 9 bases between. Written as DNA, the CDR3 is TGTGCCACCAGCAGAGAACCTTTGGGCGAGCAGTACTTC. Its translation: CATSREPLGEQYF.

This chain joins TRBV12-3 or TRBV12-4 and TRBJ2-6, with D possibly called TRBD1 or TRBD2 (5 bases each). V gave up 6 bases and J gave up 2 bases, with 17 bases separating them. The CDR3 has 17 amino acids. CDR3 DNA sequence: TGTGCCAGCAGCCACCGGAGTATGGGGGCTGGGGCCAACGTCCTGACTTTC. Encoded protein: CASSHRSMGAGANVLTF.

This sequence joins TRBV6-1 and TRBJ1-1; D unresolved. Trimming removed 10 bases at V and 4 bases at J, with 7 bases between. Germline CDR1 is MNHNS and CDR2 is SASEGT. This CDR3 has 10 amino acids. CDR3 sequence (DNA): TGTGCCACCCTGCTCACTGAAGCTTTCTTT. It yields the protein CATLLTEAFF.

The CDR3 loop is CASSYSLWHEQYF. The DNA for the CDR3 is TGTGCCAGCAGTTACTCGTTATGGCACGAGCAGTACTTC. The rearrangement joins TRBV6-5 to TRBJ2-7; D gene unclear. Germline values: CDR1 MNHEY, CDR2 SVGAGI. The CDR3 has 13 amino acids. The germline V and J ends were trimmed by 0 bases and 5 bases, with 8 bases remaining between them.

This clonotype was observed many times. The rearrangement links TRBV20-1 to TRBJ2-5, with 8 nucleotides matching TRBD2. The CDR3 totals 15 residues. V lost 0 bases and J lost 2; bases outside the gene matches: 5. The germline CDR1 and CDR2 sequences are DFQATT and SNEGSKA (reference sequence). CDR3: CSARDGGTSQETQYF. CDR3 bases: TGCAGTGCTAGAGATGGAGGGACTAGTCAAGAGACCCAGTACTTC.

In its sample, this clonotype was seen a few times. The chain has TRBV27 and TRBJ1-5; D not certain. The germline V gene has CDR1 MNHEY and CDR2 SMNVEV (reference sequence). The germline V and J ends were trimmed by 6 bases and 9 bases, with 15 bases remaining between them. This CDR3 is built from 13 residues. Here the CDR3 DNA reads TGTGCCAGCAGCCCGGCCTCGGATTGGCCCCAGCATTTT. It specifies CASSPASDWPQHF.

The CDR3 loop is CASSSTPLADTQYF. In DNA form, the CDR3 reads TGTGCCAGCAGCTCCACCCCTTTGGCAGATACGCAGTATTTT. J is TRBJ2-3 and V is TRBV9; the D is unclear. The CDR3 loop spans 14 amino acids. With 4 bases removed from V and 4 bases from J, the gap between germline ends came to 13 bases. CDR1 SGDLS and CDR2 YYNGEE come from the germline V gene.